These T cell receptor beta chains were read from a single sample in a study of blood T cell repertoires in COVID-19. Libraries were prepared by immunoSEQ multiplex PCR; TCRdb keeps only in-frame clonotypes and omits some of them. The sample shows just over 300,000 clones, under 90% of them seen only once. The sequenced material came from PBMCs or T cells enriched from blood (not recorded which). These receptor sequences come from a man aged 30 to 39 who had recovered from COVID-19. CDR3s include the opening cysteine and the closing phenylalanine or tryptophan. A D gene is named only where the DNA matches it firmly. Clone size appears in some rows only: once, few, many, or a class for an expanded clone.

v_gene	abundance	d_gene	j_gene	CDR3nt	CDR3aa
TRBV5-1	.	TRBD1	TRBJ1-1	TGCGCCAGCAGCCTACAGGGGAGTGAAGCTTTCTTT	CASSLQGSEAFF
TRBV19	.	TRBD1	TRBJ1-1	TGTGCCGCCCGGACAGGGCCGAACACTGAAGCTTTCTTT	CAARTGPNTEAFF
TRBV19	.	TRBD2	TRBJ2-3	TGTGCCACCAAGACTAGCGGGAGCCCAGATACGCAGTATTTT	CATKTSGSPDTQYF
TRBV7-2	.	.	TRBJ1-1	TGTGCCAGCAGCCCGAGCCCCGGACTATCTGGTCTATTAGCTTTCTTT	CASSPSPGLSGLLAFF
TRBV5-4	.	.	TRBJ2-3	TGTGCTACCACTCGCCTTAGCACAGATACGCAGTATTTT	CATTRLSTDTQYF
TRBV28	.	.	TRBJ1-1	TGTGCCAGCAGTTTCGGGACCGGGACACCATACACTGAAGCTTTCTTT	CASSFGTGTPYTEAFF
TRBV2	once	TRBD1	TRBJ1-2	TGTGCCAGCAGTGATCAGGGGGCCTACACCTTC	CASSDQGAYTF
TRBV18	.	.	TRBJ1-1	TGTGCCAGCTCCCAACGGGGGAACATGAACACTGAAGCTTTCTTT	CASSQRGNMNTEAFF
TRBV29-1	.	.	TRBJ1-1	TGCAGCGTTGAAGGGCCTTTTCGGGGCACTGAAGCTTTCTTT	CSVEGPFRGTEAFF
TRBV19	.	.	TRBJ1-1	TGTGCCAGTAGACCCGACAGTTACACTGAAGCTTTCTTT	CASRPDSYTEAFF
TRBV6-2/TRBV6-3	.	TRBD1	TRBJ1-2	TGTGCCAGCAGTTACCCGCCTCTGGGACAGCAGAACTATGGCTACACCTTC	CASSYPPLGQQNYGYTF
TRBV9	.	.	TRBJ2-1	TGTGCCAGCAGCGTCTTAGCGGTCTCCTACAATGAGCAGTTCTTC	CASSVLAVSYNEQFF
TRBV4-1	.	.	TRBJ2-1	TGCGCCAGCAGCCCTGGGGGCTGGGAAAATGAGCAGTTCTTC	CASSPGGWENEQFF
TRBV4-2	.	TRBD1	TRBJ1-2	TGTGCCAGCAGCCTGACACAGGGGGACTATGGCTACACCTTC	CASSLTQGDYGYTF
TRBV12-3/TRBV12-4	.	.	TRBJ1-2	TGTGCCAGCAGTTCCCCCCCAGGGCGAGGCTACACCTTC	CASSSPPGRGYTF
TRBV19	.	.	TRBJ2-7	TGTGCCAGTAGTATAGGGCAGACAACCGCCTACGAGCAGTACTTC	CASSIGQTTAYEQYF
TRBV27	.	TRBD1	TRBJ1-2	TGTGCCAGCAGTTTCCGGGACAGGGGGATGACGGGATATGGCTACACCTTC	CASSFRDRGMTGYGYTF
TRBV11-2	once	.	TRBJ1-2	TGTGCCAGCAGCTCTCAATGGGGGCGGAAAGGTGGCTACACCTTC	CASSSQWGRKGGYTF
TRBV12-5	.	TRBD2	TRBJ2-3	TGTGCTAGTGCCCTCGGGAGGTTCACAGATACGCAGTATTTT	CASALGRFTDTQYF
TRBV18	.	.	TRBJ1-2	TGTGCCAGCTCACCAAGCAGGGCAAAAACTAAAGACTATGGCTACACCTTC	CASSPSRAKTKDYGYTF
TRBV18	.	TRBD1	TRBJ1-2	TGTGCCAGCTCACCACGACAGGGGACCAACTATGGCTACACCTTC	CASSPRQGTNYGYTF
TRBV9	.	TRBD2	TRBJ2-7	TGTGCCAGCAGCGTAGGCGGGAGCTCCTACGAGCAGTACTTC	CASSVGGSSYEQYF
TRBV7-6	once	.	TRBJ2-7	TGTGCCAGCAGCCACGAAGGCGGCCTACCCTACTACGAGCAGTACTTC	CASSHEGGLPYYEQYF
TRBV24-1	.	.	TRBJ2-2	TGTGCCACGCTAACCGGGGAGCTGTTTTTT	CATLTGELFF
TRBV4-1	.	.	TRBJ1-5	TGCGCCAGCAGCCAAAATATTGGAGGCAATCAGCCCCAGCATTTT	CASSQNIGGNQPQHF
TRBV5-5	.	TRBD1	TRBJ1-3	TGTGCCAGCAGCCAGACAGGGGGAAACACCATATATTTT	CASSQTGGNTIYF
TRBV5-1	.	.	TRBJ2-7	TGCGCCAGCAGCTTGGGCCAGGAACCCTACGAGCAGTACTTC	CASSLGQEPYEQYF
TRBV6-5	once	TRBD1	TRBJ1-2	TGTGCCAGCAGTTACTCCGGGACAGGGAACTATGGCTACACCTTC	CASSYSGTGNYGYTF
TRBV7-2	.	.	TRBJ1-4	TGTGCCAGCAGTATAGGCAGGTCCGCGACGGAACCTAATGAAAAACTGTTTTTT	CASSIGRSATEPNEKLFF
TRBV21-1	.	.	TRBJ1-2	TGTGCCAGCAGCGAGGGGACAGGCCCACCCCCCTATGGCTACACCTTC	CASSEGTGPPPYGYTF
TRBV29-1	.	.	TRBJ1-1	TGCAGCGTTGAAAAGGGGTTAGGCACTGAAGCTTTCTTT	CSVEKGLGTEAFF
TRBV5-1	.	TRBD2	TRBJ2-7	TGCGCCAGCAGCTCAATAGCGGGAGGGAAGGGGGAGCAGTACTTC	CASSSIAGGKGEQYF
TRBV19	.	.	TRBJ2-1	TGTGCCAGTAGTGTACCCTCCGGACTGAACAACTACAATGAGCAGTTCTTC	CASSVPSGLNNYNEQFF
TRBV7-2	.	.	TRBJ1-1	TGTGCCAGCAGCTTGTGGGGCCGGGCTGGCACTGAAGCTTTCTTT	CASSLWGRAGTEAFF
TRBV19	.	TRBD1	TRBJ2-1	TGTGCCAGTAAGACAGGGTACAATGAGCAGTTCTTC	CASKTGYNEQFF
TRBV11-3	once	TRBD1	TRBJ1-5	TGTGCCAGCAGCTTAGATAAGGAGGGACAGTCCTTTATCGGCAATCAGCCCCAGCATTTT	CASSLDKEGQSFIGNQPQHF
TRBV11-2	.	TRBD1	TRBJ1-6	TGTGCCAGCAGCTTAGTCTACGGGACAGGGGCCTCCTATAATTCACCCCTCCACTTT	CASSLVYGTGASYNSPLHF
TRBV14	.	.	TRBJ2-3	TGTGCCAGCAGCCAACTAGTGGAACCCCCTACAGATACGCAGTATTTT	CASSQLVEPPTDTQYF
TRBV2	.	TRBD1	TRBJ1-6	TGTGCCAGCCGCCCGGGACAGGGGCTTCTTCCCCTCCACTTT	CASRPGQGLLPLHF
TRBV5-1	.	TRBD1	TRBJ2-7	TGCGCCAGCAGCTACGACAGGGGGCTTGGTTACGAGCAGTACTTC	CASSYDRGLGYEQYF
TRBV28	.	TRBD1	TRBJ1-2	TGTGCCAGCAGTAAGGGGACAGGGGAGGGCTACACCTTC	CASSKGTGEGYTF
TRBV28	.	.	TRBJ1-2	TGTGCCAGCAGTGCGGGGGGACTTCTTAACTATGGCTACACCTTC	CASSAGGLLNYGYTF
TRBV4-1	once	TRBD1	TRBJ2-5	TGCGCCAGCAGCCTCCTCGTGAGACAGGGGTCGGGTGGGGAGACCCAGTACTTC	CASSLLVRQGSGGETQYF
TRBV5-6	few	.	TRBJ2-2	TGTGCCAGCAGCCGCCAGGGGTGGAGCACCGGGGAGCTGTTTTTT	CASSRQGWSTGELFF
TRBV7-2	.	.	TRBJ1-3	TGTGCCAGCAGCTCCCGGACACACTCTGGAAACACCATATATTTT	CASSSRTHSGNTIYF
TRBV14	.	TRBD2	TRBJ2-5	TGTGCCAGCAGCCAGGGGAGGGCCTACCAAGAGACCCAGTACTTC	CASSQGRAYQETQYF
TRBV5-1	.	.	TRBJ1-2	TGCGCCAGCAGTTCCGGGGACATTTATCCCAACTATGGCTACACCTTC	CASSSGDIYPNYGYTF
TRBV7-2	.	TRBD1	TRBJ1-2	TGTGCCAGCAGCTTGGGACATCCAGGGGGATATGGCTACACCTTC	CASSLGHPGGYGYTF
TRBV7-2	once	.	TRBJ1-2	TGTGCCAGCAGCTCTGGGGTCCCGTGGGGCTTTGTCTACACCTTC	CASSSGVPWGFVYTF